This T cell receptor (beta chain) was recovered during a study of CD8+CD57+ T cells in acquired aplastic anemia. For sequencing, patients were chosen who had shown expansion of CD8+CD57+ cells by flow cytometry. The CDR3 has 14 residues. The V end was cut by 5 bases, the J end by 12 bases, with 20 bases between. Germline lookup yields CDR1 SEHNR and CDR2 FQNEAQ (reference sequence). Profiling of TCR beta VDJ combinations and CDR3 sequences used genomic DNA as template. TCRdb processed the reads anew with MiXCR; each CDR3 protein has one entry. The data show approximately 250,000 distinct CDR3 sequences, approximately 86% seen once.

The source is a human donor with aplastic anemia. Material: sorted CD4+, CD8+, or CD8+CD57+ T cells (not recorded which) from PBMCs. The rearrangement uses TRBV7-9 and TRBJ1-5, with no clear D. CDR3 in amino acids: CASSEARSKRSQHF. DNA for the CDR3: TGTGCCAGCAGCGAGGCAAGAAGCAAGCGGAGCCAGCATTTT.